These 24 T cell receptor beta chains came from one sample sequenced in a study of blood T cell repertoires in COVID-19. Sequenced by immunoSEQ multiplex PCR; TCRdb stores in-frame clones only, minus some. Of roughly 200,000 clones listed, about 87% were seen once; the top ten hold about 1.3%. The sequencing input was PBMCs or T cells enriched from blood (not recorded which). All receptors derive from a man aged 25 to 40 who had recovered from COVID-19.

This clone was seen only once. The CDR3 region is CASSPGTSGRAPYEQYF. The CDR3 nucleotides are TGCGCCAGCAGCCCGGGGACTAGCGGGAGGGCCCCCTACGAGCAGTACTTC. The rearrangement uses TRBV5-1 and TRBJ2-7; 16 bases line up with TRBD2. Looked up from germline, CDR1 is SGHRS and CDR2 is YFSETQ. V lost 4 bases, J lost 2 bases, and 6 bases stayed unmatched. CDR3 length: 17 residues.

The sample holds one count of this clone. V and J are TRBV11-2 and TRBJ1-2; D not resolved. V gave up 3 bases and J gave up 2 bases, with 13 bases separating them. CDR3 length: 15 residues. Germline CDR1 is SGHAT and CDR2 is FQNNGV. CDR3 DNA: TGTGCCAGCAGCTTCACCGGCGGGAAAAACTATGGCTACACCTTC. Amino acid sequence: CASSFTGGKNYGYTF.

The chain uses TRBV5-6 and TRBJ2-7; D may be TRBD2 (5 bases). V was shortened by 0 bases and J by 0 bases, with 10 bases between the two germline ends. In germline, CDR1 is SGHDT, CDR2 YYEEEE. CDR3 length: 15 residues. CDR3 protein: CASSLDAGSSYEQYF. The CDR3 DNA reads TGTGCCAGCAGCTTGGACGCTGGGAGCTCCTACGAGCAGTACTTC. The full variable domain, in which reference TRBV5-6 and TRBJ2-7 provide the parts outside the CDR3, is DAGVTQSPTHLIKTRGQQVTLRCSPKSGHDTVSWYQQALGQGPQFIFQYYEEEERQRGNFPDRFSGHQFPNYSSELNVNALLLGDSALYLCASSLDAGSSYEQYFGPGTRLTVT.

The chain joins TRBV5-1 to TRBJ2-1; 9 nucleotides line up with TRBD1. CDR1 is SGHRS and CDR2 is YFSETQ in the germline V gene. Unmatched junction bases numbered 4, after V lost 3 bases and J lost 3 bases. This CDR3 is built from 15 residues. The DNA of the CDR3 is TGCGCCAGCAGCTACCGGGACAGGGACTACAATGAGCAGTTCTTC. Translating gives CASSYRDRDYNEQFF.

The chain is built from TRBV9 and TRBJ2-3, with 12 bases fitting TRBD2. From germline, CDR1 is SGDLS and CDR2 YYNGEE. This CDR3 comprises 16 residues. Unmatched junction bases numbered 4, after V lost 4 bases and J lost 1 base. For the CDR3, the DNA is TGTGCCAGCAGCCCCCGACTAGCGGGAGGCACAGATACGCAGTATTTT. Protein: CASSPRLAGGTDTQYF.

Remarks on this clone: A clone one base away is much larger, so this may be a read error. The chain is built from TRBV2 and TRBJ1-1, with 11 bases that match TRBD1. Trimming at V came to 4 bases and at J to 4 bases, leaving 2 bases not matched to a gene. Germline-derived CDR1 and CDR2 are SNHLY and FYNNEI. The CDR3 loop spans 14 amino acids. In DNA, the CDR3 is TGTGCCAGCAGTGCCGGGACAGGGGGCACTGAAGCTTTCTTT. Its protein product is CASSAGTGGTEAFF. Combining the CDR3 with reference TRBV2 and TRBJ1-1 gives the whole variable domain EPEVTQTPSHQVTQMGQEVILRCVPISNHLYFYWYRQILGQKVEFLVSFYNNEISEKSEIFDDQFSVERPDGSNFTLKIRSTKLEDSAMYFCASSAGTGGTEAFFGQGTRLTVV.

This chain joins TRBV5-4 and TRBJ2-3; 7 bases are shared with TRBD1. There are 18 residues in the CDR3. Germline trimming cut 1 base from V and 4 bases from J; bases unmatched to any gene: 15. CDR1 and CDR2 (germline): SGHNT, YYREEE (reference sequence). CDR3 residues: CASSLFTGASPSPDTQYF. In nucleotides, the CDR3 is TGTGCCAGCAGCTTGTTCACAGGGGCGAGCCCGAGTCCAGATACGCAGTATTTT.

Here the CDR3 reads CASRLRDRGFYEQYF. In nucleotides, the CDR3 is TGTGCCAGCAGGCTCCGGGACAGGGGTTTCTACGAGCAGTACTTC. This rearrangement joins TRBV6-5 to TRBJ2-7, with 10 bases matching TRBD1. This CDR3 comprises 15 residues. Germline CDR1 MNHEY, CDR2 SVGAGI. Trimming removed 6 bases from V and 3 bases from J; junction bases left unmatched: 8.

The J gene is TRBJ2-1, the V gene TRBV19; 7 bases map to TRBD2. The J segment lost 6 bases and the V segment lost 3 bases, leaving 8 bases of the junction unmatched. The CDR3 runs 15 residues. The germline V gene has CDR1 LNHDA and CDR2 SQIVND (reference sequence). The CDR3 reads CASSILQRGSNEQFF. CDR3 DNA sequence: TGTGCCAGTAGTATTCTCCAGCGGGGAAGCAATGAGCAGTTCTTC.

The chain couples TRBV5-1 to TRBJ1-2; tentative D call: TRBD1 (5 bases). The germline CDR1 and CDR2 sequences are SGHRS and YFSETQ. The CDR3 totals 15 residues. Trimming removed 0 bases from V and 6 bases from J, with 15 bases in between. The CDR3 bases are TGCGCCAGCAGCTTGGCTACTCAGGGAATCAATGGCTACACCTTC. This codes for CASSLATQGINGYTF.

V is TRBV11-2 and J is TRBJ1-1; tentative D call: TRBD1 (5 bases). Germline values: CDR1 SGHAT, CDR2 FQNNGV. V was clipped by 6 bases and J by 5 bases, with 16 bases between them. CDR3 length: 14 residues. The CDR3 DNA is TGTGCCAGCAGACGAGGCAAGGGGCTGACTGAAGCTTTCTTT. This sequence encodes CASRRGKGLTEAFF.

The rearrangement links TRBV29-1 to TRBJ1-4; 7 bases are shared with TRBD1. CDR3 length: 13 amino acids. CDR1 is SQVTM and CDR2 is ANQGSEA in the germline V gene. V lost 3 bases to trimming and J lost 3 bases; unmatched junction nucleotides: 1. The CDR3 DNA is TGCAGCGTTGAGACAGGGTCTAATGAAAAACTGTTTTTT. The encoded protein is CSVETGSNEKLFF.

This chain's CDR3 is CAISESVENTGELFF. CDR3 sequence (DNA): TGTGCCATCAGTGAGTCAGTAGAAAACACCGGGGAGCTGTTTTTT. V usage is TRBV10-3 and J usage is TRBJ2-2; the D is unclear. V was trimmed by 0 bases and J by 2 bases, leaving 7 bases between them. This CDR3 spans 15 amino acids. CDR1 ENHRY and CDR2 SYGVKD come from the germline V gene.

The rearrangement uses TRBV14 and TRBJ1-4, with D possibly matching TRBD1 (5 bases). The CDR3 totals 16 residues. Looked up from germline, CDR1 is SGHDN and CDR2 is FVKESK. V lost 1 base, J lost 4 bases, and 13 bases lay in between. The CDR3 loop is CASSQAAGRINEKLFF. CDR3 nucleotide sequence: TGTGCCAGCAGCCAAGCCGCGGGACGGATTAATGAAAAACTGTTTTTT. Full variable domain (remainder filled in from reference TRBV14 and TRBJ1-4): EAGVTQFPSHSVIEKGQTVTLRCDPISGHDNLYWYRRVMGKEIKFLLHFVKESKQDESGMPNNRFLAERTGGTYSTLKVQPAELEDSGVYFCASSQAAGRINEKLFFGSGTQLSVL.

This sequence joins TRBV19 and TRBJ2-7; 10 bases are shared with TRBD1. This CDR3 is built from 13 residues. The germline V gene has CDR1 LNHDA and CDR2 SQIVND (reference sequence). J was trimmed by 6 bases and V by 3 bases; bases with no gene match: 2. The CDR3 DNA reads TGTGCCAGTAGTATTGGGACAGGGGTCGAGCAGTACTTC. Protein sequence: CASSIGTGVEQYF.

The chain is built from TRBV5-1 and TRBJ2-3, with 9 bases that match TRBD2. The CDR3 has 17 residues. Germline V gene data show CDR1 as SGHRS and CDR2 as YFSETQ. V gave up 5 bases and J gave up 0 bases; unmatched junction bases: 10. The CDR3: CASRQSSGIGSTDTQYF. The CDR3 region has the DNA TGCGCCAGCAGGCAGTCTAGCGGGATCGGTAGCACAGATACGCAGTATTTT.

The chain combines TRBV7-8 with TRBJ1-5; no definite D call. V gave up 5 bases and J gave up 4 bases, with 6 bases separating them. Germline CDR1 is SGHVS and CDR2 is FQNEAQ. The CDR3 consists of 12 residues. CDR3 sequence (DNA): TGTGCCAGCAGCCCTAATAATCAGCCCCAGCATTTT. Protein product: CASSPNNQPQHF.

The chain employs TRBV29-1 and TRBJ2-1, with TRBD2 identical over 7 bases. The CDR3 sequence is 13 residues long. The germline gives CDR1 SQVTM, CDR2 ANQGSEA. J gave up 8 bases and V 6 bases, and 10 bases lay outside the gene matches. CDR3: CSVHRGRTDEQFF. CDR3 nucleotides: TGCAGCGTCCACCGCGGGAGAACGGATGAGCAGTTCTTC.

The rearrangement uses TRBV19 and TRBJ2-3; no reliable D call. Trimming removed 3 bases from V and 6 bases from J, with 10 bases in between. There are 13 residues in the CDR3. Germline V gene sequence: CDR1 LNHDA, CDR2 SQIVND (reference sequence). The CDR3 reads CASSIPFSDTQYF. DNA for the CDR3: TGTGCCAGTAGTATCCCCTTTTCGGATACGCAGTATTTT.

V gene TRBV4-1 combines with J gene TRBJ1-4, with 7 bases fitting TRBD1. Per the germline V gene, CDR1 is MGHRA and CDR2 is YSYEKL. CDR3 length: 18 residues. The trim removed 0 bases at V and 4 bases at J, leaving 11 bases unmatched. CDR3 amino acids: CASSQDTGTESFNEKLFF. Written as DNA, the CDR3 is TGCGCCAGCAGCCAAGATACCGGGACAGAGAGTTTTAATGAAAAACTGTTTTTT.

The rearrangement joins TRBV3-1 (or the pseudogene TRBV3-2) to TRBJ1-2, with D possibly TRBD1 on 5 matching bases. CDR1 LGHDT and CDR2 YNNKEL come from the germline V gene (reference sequence). The CDR3 loop spans 13 amino acids. Trimming cost V 3 bases and J 4 bases, with 9 bases left between them. The CDR3 bases are TGTGCCAGCAGCCAGGGGGGGATCTATGGCTACACCTTC. Its protein is CASSQGGIYGYTF.

This chain joins TRBV5-4 and TRBJ2-7, with TRBD2 identical over 13 bases. CDR1 and CDR2 (germline): SGHNT, YYREEE (reference sequence). This CDR3 has 18 amino acids. V dropped 2 bases and J dropped 7; count of bases not matched to a gene: 15. This chain's CDR3 is CASSFVVGLAGESGEQYF. DNA of the CDR3: TGTGCCAGCAGCTTTGTCGTTGGACTAGCGGGAGAGTCGGGGGAGCAGTACTTC.

The V gene is TRBV9, the J gene TRBJ1-3; maybe TRBD1 (5 bases). Trimming stripped 3 bases from V and 0 bases from J, with 13 bases between. Germline CDR1 and CDR2: SGDLS and YYNGEE. This CDR3 contains 16 residues. In DNA, the CDR3 is TGTGCCAGCAGCGCTGGGACTCCGAGCTCTGGAAACACCATATATTTT. Its translation is CASSAGTPSSGNTIYF.

J is TRBJ1-2 and V is TRBV10-3; 9 bases are a match to TRBD1. Trimming removed 3 bases from V and 7 bases from J; junction bases left unmatched: 15. Per germline, CDR1 ENHRY and CDR2 SYGVKD. The CDR3 contains 17 residues. The CDR3 DNA is TGTGCCATCAGTGAATCTCCGGGACAGGGAACGATCTCTGGCTACACCTTC. It yields the protein CAISESPGQGTISGYTF.